The 29 T cell receptor beta chains below were found in one sample sequenced in a study of blood T cell repertoires in COVID-19. The data were produced by immunoSEQ multiplex PCR, yet TCRdb's version contains in-frame clones alone and is incomplete. The repertoire holds 150,000 to 200,000 clones, with under 90% as singletons. Source material: PBMCs or T cells enriched from blood (not recorded which). The receptors originated from a man in his sixties who had recovered from COVID-19.

The CDR3 DNA follows: TGTGCCAGCAGCTCACCCCGCGGCGGCACGAGCTCCTACAATGAGCAGTTCTTC. It is translated as CASSSPRGGTSSYNEQFF. The chain employs TRBV11-2 and TRBJ2-1, with D hard to call. V lost 4 bases and J lost 0, with 19 bases in between. CDR3 length equals 18 residues. The germline V gene has CDR1 SGHAT and CDR2 FQNNGV.

V and J are TRBV19 and TRBJ1-2, with no clear D. Trimming removed 6 bases from V and 8 bases from J, with 10 bases in between. Germline CDR1 and CDR2: LNHDA and SQIVND (reference sequence). This CDR3 is built from 11 residues. The CDR3 protein is CASRKVGGYTF. In DNA form, the CDR3 reads TGTGCCAGTAGGAAAGTGGGCGGCTACACCTTC.

V gene TRBV5-5 combines with J gene TRBJ2-2; possibly TRBD2 for D (7 bases). Trimming left V 3 bases short and J 4 bases short, with 13 bases between. This CDR3 spans 15 amino acids. Germline loops: CDR1 SGHKS, CDR2 YYEKEE (reference sequence). The CDR3 region is CASSSVGGRTGELFF. The CDR3 bases are TGTGCCAGCAGCTCGGTCGGGGGGCGCACCGGGGAGCTGTTTTTT.

This clone was detected a few times. The V and J genes are TRBV4-2 and TRBJ2-3, with 9 bases identical to TRBD2. The CDR3 spans 15 residues. CDR1 and CDR2 (germline): LGHNA, YNFKEQ. Trimming cost V 4 bases and J 0 bases; bases outside gene matches: 2. In DNA form, the CDR3 reads TGTGCCAGCAGCCCTAGCGGGGTAAGCACAGATACGCAGTATTTT. Amino acid sequence: CASSPSGVSTDTQYF.

This clone was observed once. V and J are TRBV29-1 and TRBJ2-5, with TRBD2 matching over 9 bases. Germline CDR1 and CDR2: SQVTM and ANQGSEA. The CDR3 length is 12 residues. J gave up 4 bases and V 5 bases, and 2 bases lay outside the gene matches. CDR3 in amino acids: CSVSSGGETQYF. The CDR3 region has the DNA TGCAGCGTTAGTAGCGGGGGAGAGACCCAGTACTTC.

In this sample, this clone turned up once. V is TRBV3-1 (or the pseudogene TRBV3-2) and J is TRBJ2-7; no clear D. The ends were cut back, 1 base at V and 0 bases at J, with 7 bases in the middle. The CDR3 is 14 residues long. The germline gives CDR1 LGHDT, CDR2 YNNKEL (reference sequence). The CDR3 DNA follows: TGTGCCAGCAGCCAAGGCAGGTCCTCCTACGAGCAGTACTTC. Its protein product is CASSQGRSSYEQYF.

This chain uses TRBV19 with TRBJ1-5, with 8 bases lining up with TRBD1. This CDR3 comprises 13 residues. The V gene's germline CDR1 is LNHDA and CDR2 SQIVND (reference sequence). The V gene end was trimmed by 9 bases and the J gene end by 4 bases; junction bases not matched to a gene: 5. The CDR3 here is CASRDRLNQPQHF. CDR3 coding DNA: TGTGCCAGCCGGGACAGGCTTAATCAGCCCCAGCATTTT.

Written as DNA, the CDR3 is TGCGCCAGCAGCTCTACCACTTCTTTAGTTGGTAGCTATGGCTACACCTTC. Protein product: CASSSTTSLVGSYGYTF. This sequence joins TRBV5-1 and TRBJ1-2; no firm D call. The CDR3 is 17 amino acids. Trimming removed 3 bases from V and 4 bases from J, with 22 bases in between. From germline, CDR1 is SGHRS and CDR2 YFSETQ.

The chain carries TRBV9 and TRBJ1-2; 7 nucleotides align to TRBD1. Trimming cost V 4 bases and J 3 bases; bases outside gene matches: 3. The germline V gene has CDR1 SGDLS and CDR2 YYNGEE. The CDR3 is 13 residues long. The CDR3 sequence: CASSPGTDYGYTF. CDR3 sequence (DNA): TGTGCCAGCAGCCCCGGGACAGACTATGGCTACACCTTC.

The chain has TRBV19 and TRBJ2-2; 14 bases map to TRBD2. This CDR3 has 16 residues. Germline V gene sequence: CDR1 LNHDA, CDR2 SQIVND (reference sequence). V trimming: 5 bases; J trimming: 6 bases; junction bases outside the gene matches: 5. The CDR3, as DNA: TGTGCCAGTAGTTTTCGACTAGCGGGGGGGCCCGGGGAGCTGTTTTTT. Its translation: CASSFRLAGGPGELFF.

The count of this clone is one. This sequence joins TRBV28 and TRBJ2-4; TRBD2 aligns across 7 bases. The junction had 4 bases not matched to a gene; V was cut back by 3 bases and J by 5 bases. The CDR3 is 14 amino acids. Looked up from germline, CDR1 is MDHEN and CDR2 is SYDVKM. The CDR3 is CASSFRRGENIQYF. The CDR3 nucleotides are TGTGCCAGCAGTTTCCGCCGGGGGGAAAACATTCAGTACTTC.

The chain recombines TRBV5-1 with TRBJ2-2, with D perhaps TRBD2 (6 bases). The CDR3 covers 15 residues. V lost 6 bases and J 5 bases, leaving 17 bases between the germline ends. Germline V CDR1 and CDR2: SGHRS, YFSETQ. CDR3 nucleotide sequence: TGCGCCAGCACTCGAGGGGACTCAAAGACCGGGGAGCTGTTTTTT. Its translation is CASTRGDSKTGELFF.

This clone appeared a few times. The gene calls are TRBV15 and TRBJ2-5; TRBD2 is a possible D gene (6 bases). Germline V CDR1 and CDR2: LNHNV, YYDKDF (reference sequence). V lost 0 bases and J lost 5, with 13 bases in between. The CDR3 totals 15 residues. The chain's CDR3 is CATSREGGHRETQYF. The CDR3 bases are TGTGCCACCAGCAGAGAGGGGGGTCATCGCGAGACCCAGTACTTC.

This chain uses TRBV9 with TRBJ2-2, with 13 bases fitting TRBD2. The CDR3 is 18 amino acids. V trimming: 2 bases; J trimming: 3 bases; junction bases outside the gene matches: 7. The germline V gene has CDR1 SGDLS and CDR2 YYNGEE. The CDR3: CASSVELAGGLDTGELFF. Here the CDR3 DNA reads TGTGCCAGCAGCGTCGAACTAGCGGGGGGGCTCGACACCGGGGAGCTGTTTTTT.

This clone appeared a few times. This sequence joins TRBV7-9 and TRBJ1-3; a possible D gene is TRBD1 (6 bases). This CDR3 region has 15 residues. Trimming removed 5 bases from V and 4 bases from J, with 15 bases in between. Looked up from germline, CDR1 is SEHNR and CDR2 is FQNEAQ (reference sequence). CDR3 DNA: TGTGCCAGCAGCACCACAGGGTCGGGAGGAAACACCATATATTTT. Its translation: CASSTTGSGGNTIYF.

The chain couples TRBV3-1 (or the pseudogene TRBV3-2) to TRBJ1-4, with D possibly being TRBD1 (6 bases). The CDR3 is 16 amino acids. Germline CDR1 and CDR2: LGHDT and YNNKEL (reference sequence). V gave up 4 bases and J gave up 3 bases, with 15 bases separating them. This CDR3 reads CASSPYPTGANEKLFF. CDR3 sequence (DNA): TGTGCCAGCAGCCCATACCCGACAGGCGCTAATGAAAAACTGTTTTTT.

This clone occurred a few times. The rearrangement links TRBV14 to TRBJ2-3; 7 bases are a match to TRBD1. Germline-derived CDR1 and CDR2 are SGHDN and FVKESK. Trimming cost V 8 bases and J 6 bases; bases outside gene matches: 5. This CDR3 has 12 residues. CDR3 amino acids: CASRQGTDTQYF. In nucleotides, the CDR3 is TGTGCCAGCCGACAGGGAACCGATACGCAGTATTTT.

The chain uses TRBV7-2 and TRBJ2-7; TRBD1 matches at 8 bases. Germline V gene lookup returns CDR1 SGHTA and CDR2 FQGNSA. V lost 3 bases to trimming and J lost 3 bases; unmatched junction nucleotides: 1. This CDR3 has 13 amino acids. Written as DNA, the CDR3 is TGTGCCAGCAGCTTTGGGACAGGCTACGAGCAGTACTTC. Protein product: CASSFGTGYEQYF.

The chain carries TRBV15 and TRBJ2-5; D is possibly TRBD2 (5 bases). V was pared by 3 bases and J by 5 bases, with 16 bases between. Germline loops: CDR1 LNHNV, CDR2 YYDKDF (reference sequence). CDR3 length equals 15 residues. CDR3 coding DNA: TGTGCCACCAGCAGCGATCTAGGGTCGGGGGAGACCCAGTACTTC. Encoded protein: CATSSDLGSGETQYF.

The V call is TRBV5-8, the J call TRBJ2-3; no definite D call. Between the trimmed V and J ends, which lost 0 bases and 3 bases, there was a span of 8 bases. The germline gives CDR1 SGHTS, CDR2 YDEGEE. This CDR3 has 14 amino acids. CDR3 amino acids: CASSLGTGTDTQYF. Here the CDR3 DNA reads TGTGCCAGCAGCTTGGGTACCGGGACAGATACGCAGTATTTT.

There are a few counts of this clone. The CDR3 nucleotides are TGTGCCAGCAGTGAAGCGCCAGTTTTGAACACTGAAGCTTTCTTT. Amino acid sequence: CASSEAPVLNTEAFF. The rearrangement uses TRBV2 and TRBJ1-1; D gene unclear. Trimming removed 0 bases from V and 0 bases from J, with 8 bases in between. CDR1 SNHLY and CDR2 FYNNEI come from the germline V gene. The CDR3 consists of 15 residues.

The chain employs TRBV28 and TRBJ2-1, with TRBD2 matching over 8 bases. The ends lost 1 base at V and 4 bases at J; junction bases unmatched: 6. Per the germline V gene, CDR1 is MDHEN and CDR2 is SYDVKM. The CDR3 sequence is 16 residues long. This CDR3 reads CASSLYGGGQYNEQFF. The CDR3 DNA sequence: TGTGCCAGCAGTTTATATGGCGGGGGGCAATACAATGAGCAGTTCTTC.

The rearrangement joins TRBV5-5 to TRBJ1-1; weak D call: TRBD1 (5 bases). Germline V lookup: CDR1 SGHKS, CDR2 YYEKEE (reference sequence). V lost 4 bases, J lost 7 bases, and 23 bases lay in between. The CDR3 runs to 16 residues. CDR3 sequence (DNA): TGTGCCAGCAGCCACTCTGACGGGACTCGAGGGAATGAAGCTTTCTTT. This gives the protein CASSHSDGTRGNEAFF.

This chain links TRBV3-1 (or the pseudogene TRBV3-2) with TRBJ1-1; D remains unclear. CDR1 and CDR2 (germline): LGHDT, YNNKEL (reference sequence). Trimming pared 1 base from V and 2 bases from J, leaving 14 bases between. The CDR3 is 16 amino acids. This CDR3 is CASSQGVRLQNTEAFF. As DNA, the CDR3 is TGTGCCAGCAGCCAAGGGGTCAGACTCCAAAACACTGAAGCTTTCTTT.

This clone was counted between two and nine times. V usage is TRBV7-2 and J usage is TRBJ2-7, with 9 bases identical to TRBD1. J gave up 4 bases and V 5 bases, and 9 bases lay outside the gene matches. Germline V gene lookup returns CDR1 SGHTA and CDR2 FQGNSA. The length of the CDR3 is 15 residues. The CDR3 loop is CASSPSTGQGYEQYF. Here the CDR3 DNA reads TGTGCCAGCAGCCCCAGTACGGGACAGGGATACGAGCAGTACTTC.

The chain is built from TRBV30 and TRBJ1-5; D remains ambiguous. The CDR3 length is 15 residues. Germline V gene sequence: CDR1 GTSNPN, CDR2 SVGIG (reference sequence). Trimming pared 2 bases from V and 2 bases from J, leaving 13 bases between. Written as DNA, the CDR3 is TGTGCCTGGAGTCCGGGAAATAGGGGCAATCAGCCCCAGCATTTT. Encoded protein: CAWSPGNRGNQPQHF.

A note on this clone: A read error may produce the germline difference seen at one junction end. The chain couples TRBV2 to TRBJ2-5; 8 positions agree with TRBD1. The V gene's germline CDR1 is SNHLY and CDR2 FYNNEI. This CDR3 spans 13 amino acids. The chain's CDR3 is CASSGRQGPRTNF. The CDR3 DNA follows: TGTGCCAGCAGTGGACGACAGGGGCCGAGAACCAACTTC.

The CDR3 sequence is CASGLRSRSGETDTQYF. DNA of the CDR3: TGTGCTAGTGGTCTCCGGTCACGGTCCGGGGAAACAGATACGCAGTATTTT. This chain connects TRBV12-5 to TRBJ2-3; possibly TRBD2 for D (5 bases). V dropped 5 bases and J dropped 3 bases, with 21 bases sitting between them. Germline V lookup: CDR1 LGHNT, CDR2 FRNRAP. CDR3 length: 17 residues.

This chain's CDR3 is CSVETNGGELFF. CDR3 bases: TGCAGCGTTGAAACCAACGGCGGGGAGCTGTTTTTT. The chain carries TRBV29-1 and TRBJ2-2; the D is unclear. The length of the CDR3 is 12 residues. Trimming pared 2 bases from V and 7 bases from J, leaving 8 bases between. CDR1 and CDR2 from the germline V gene are SQVTM and ANQGSEA.